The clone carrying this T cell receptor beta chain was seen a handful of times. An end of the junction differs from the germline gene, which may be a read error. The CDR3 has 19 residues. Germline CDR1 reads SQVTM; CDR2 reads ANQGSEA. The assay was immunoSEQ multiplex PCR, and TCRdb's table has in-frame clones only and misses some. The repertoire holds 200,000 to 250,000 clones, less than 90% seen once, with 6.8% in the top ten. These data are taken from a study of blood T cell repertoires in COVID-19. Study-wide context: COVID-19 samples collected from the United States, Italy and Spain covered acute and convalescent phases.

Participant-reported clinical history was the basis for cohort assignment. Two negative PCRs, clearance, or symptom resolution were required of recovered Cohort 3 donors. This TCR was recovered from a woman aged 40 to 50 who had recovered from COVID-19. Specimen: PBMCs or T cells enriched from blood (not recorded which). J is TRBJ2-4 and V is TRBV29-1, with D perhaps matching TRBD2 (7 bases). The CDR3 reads CCVAGGAGGWTFTKNIQYF. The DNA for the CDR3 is TGCTGCGTTGCTGGGGGGGCTGGGGGTTGGACTTTTACCAAAAACATTCAGTACTTC.